Each of the 22 T cell receptor beta chains below was sequenced from the same sample in a study of neoadjuvant anti-PD-1 for oral cavity cancer. Here immunoSEQ multiplex PCR was the method, and the copy in TCRdb shows in-frame clones only, minus some. The sample shows 65,000 to 95,000 clones, about four fifths of them seen only once. The sample here was PBMCs, taken before nivolumab (anti-PD-1) treatment. The origin of the receptors is a person aged 40 to 85 with oral cavity squamous cell carcinoma.

The J gene is TRBJ2-3, the V gene TRBV2, with D uncertain. The ends were cut back, 5 bases at V and 7 bases at J, with 7 bases in the middle. Germline V lookup: CDR1 SNHLY, CDR2 FYNNEI. The CDR3 is 11 amino acids. In nucleotides, the CDR3 is TGTGCCAGCAGTCCGCAGAATACGCAGTATTTT. It encodes CASSPQNTQYF.

The chain carries TRBV5-1 and TRBJ1-3; weak D call: TRBD1 (6 bases). Germline V gene sequence: CDR1 SGHRS, CDR2 YFSETQ. With 4 bases removed from V and 0 bases from J, the gap between germline ends came to 20 bases. The CDR3 contains 18 residues. CDR3 nucleotide sequence: TGCGCCAGCAGCGCCTTAGGGGGTGGCCGCTACTCTGGAAACACCATATATTTT. This encodes CASSALGGGRYSGNTIYF. Looking up the rest from reference TRBV5-1 and TRBJ1-3 gives the full variable domain: KAGVTQTPRYLIKTRGQQVTLSCSPISGHRSVSWYQQTPGQGLQFLFEYFSETQRNKGNFPGRFSGRQFSNSRSEMNVSTLELGDSALYLCASSALGGGRYSGNTIYFGEGSWLTVV.

The chain couples TRBV30 to TRBJ2-6, with D hard to call. Germline V gene lookup returns CDR1 GTSNPN and CDR2 SVGIG (reference sequence). CDR3 length: 13 residues. The germline V and J ends were trimmed by 4 bases and 1 base, with 5 bases remaining between them. CDR3 amino acids: CAWTRSGANVLTF. As DNA, the CDR3 is TGTGCCTGGACGAGGTCTGGGGCCAACGTCCTGACTTTC.

This chain uses TRBV6-4 with TRBJ1-1; TRBD1 might be the D (5 bases). Deletions cut 4 bases from V and 1 base from J, with 10 bases between. This CDR3 has 14 residues. The germline gives CDR1 MRHNA, CDR2 SNTAGT. The CDR3 coding sequence is TGTGCCAGCAGTGCTCAGGGAGGGAACACTGAAGCTTTCTTT. The encoded protein is CASSAQGGNTEAFF.

The chain employs TRBV5-5 and TRBJ2-6; D unresolved. V was pared by 0 bases and J by 3 bases, with 7 bases between. This CDR3 contains 15 residues. CDR1 and CDR2 from the germline V gene are SGHKS and YYEKEE (reference sequence). The CDR3: CASSLGVGGANVLTF. The CDR3 nucleotides are TGTGCCAGCAGCTTGGGGGTTGGTGGGGCCAACGTCCTGACTTTC.

The chain couples TRBV10-3 to TRBJ2-5; D is unclear. CDR1 is ENHRY, CDR2 SYGVKD, per germline. This CDR3 is built from 15 residues. Trimming stripped 3 bases from V and 0 bases from J, with 11 bases between. The CDR3 protein is CAISEGPTDQETQYF. DNA for the CDR3: TGTGCCATCAGTGAAGGCCCCACCGACCAAGAGACCCAGTACTTC.

For the CDR3, the DNA is TGCAGTGTGACTCCGCAGTACTTC. It specifies CSVTPQYF. The chain recombines TRBV20-1 with TRBJ2-7; D call uncertain. CDR3 size: 8 residues. Germline CDR1 DFQATT, CDR2 SNEGSKA (reference sequence). Trimming removed 7 bases at V and 9 bases at J, with 7 bases between.

The chain joins TRBV6-5 to TRBJ1-2; D call uncertain. In germline, CDR1 is MNHEY, CDR2 SVGAGI. The ends were cut back, 6 bases at V and 1 base at J, with 12 bases in the middle. The CDR3 loop spans 14 amino acids. Here the CDR3 DNA reads TGTGCCAGCAGCCGTGGAGCAGTTAACTATGGCTACACCTTC. Translated, it gives CASSRGAVNYGYTF.

The chain combines TRBV28 with TRBJ2-7, with 7 positions matching TRBD2. J gave up 2 bases and V 6 bases, and 10 bases lay outside the gene matches. CDR1 MDHEN and CDR2 SYDVKM come from the germline V gene. This CDR3 is built from 15 residues. The chain's CDR3 is CASSSPESGAYEQYF. The CDR3, as DNA: TGTGCCAGCAGCTCCCCTGAAAGCGGGGCCTACGAGCAGTACTTC.

The count of this clone is one. This chain links TRBV5-5 with TRBJ2-5; maybe TRBD1 (6 bases). V lost 1 base to trimming and J lost 2 bases, with 18 bases between them. Germline assignment: CDR1 SGHKS and CDR2 YYEKEE (reference sequence). The CDR3 loop spans 17 amino acids. CDR3 nucleotide sequence: TGTGCCAGCAGCTTGCACAGGGCGGCATTGGGGCAAGAGACCCAGTACTTC. Translation gives CASSLHRAALGQETQYF. The entire variable domain, with the rest obtained from reference TRBV5-5 and TRBJ2-5, is as follows: DAGVTQSPTHLIKTRGQQVTLRCSPISGHKSVSWYQQVLGQGPQFIFQYYEKEERGRGNFPDRFSARQFPNYSSELNVNALLLGDSALYLCASSLHRAALGQETQYFGPGTRLLVL.

J is TRBJ1-1 and V is TRBV11-1, with unresolved D. Trimming left V 5 bases short and J 2 bases short, with 12 bases between. The germline gives CDR1 SGHAT, CDR2 FQDESV (reference sequence). CDR3 length equals 14 residues. The CDR3 here is CASSPILGNTEAFF. The DNA for the CDR3 is TGTGCCAGCAGCCCTATTTTGGGTAACACTGAAGCTTTCTTT. The full variable domain, with the rest looked up from reference TRBV11-1 and TRBJ1-1, is EAEVAQSPRYKITEKSQAVAFWCDPISGHATLYWYRQILGQGPELLVQFQDESVVDDSQLPKDRFSAERLKGVDSTLKIQPAELGDSAMYLCASSPILGNTEAFFGQGTRLTVV.

J is TRBJ2-1 and V is TRBV6-5; D not resolved. The V end was cut by 5 bases, the J end by 2 bases, with 13 bases between. This CDR3 region has 15 residues. The germline gives CDR1 MNHEY, CDR2 SVGAGI. CDR3 region: CASSPSIFPYNEQFF. CDR3 coding DNA: TGTGCCAGCAGTCCTTCTATCTTCCCCTACAATGAGCAGTTCTTC.

This chain uses TRBV2 with TRBJ2-1; TRBD1 matches at 10 bases. The V gene end was trimmed by 2 bases and the J gene end by 8 bases; junction bases not matched to a gene: 12. Germline V lookup: CDR1 SNHLY, CDR2 FYNNEI. This CDR3 has 17 residues. Here the CDR3 DNA reads TGTGCCAGCAGTGAACTTGGGACAGGGGAATTAGTAGATGAGCAGTTCTTC. It yields the protein CASSELGTGELVDEQFF.

The rearrangement uses TRBV7-9 and TRBJ2-7; D possibly corresponds to TRBD1 (7 bases). V was cut by 1 base and J by 2 bases, with 18 bases left in between. CDR1 and CDR2 from the germline V gene are SEHNR and FQNEAQ (reference sequence). The length of the CDR3 is 17 residues. The DNA for the CDR3 is TGTGCCAGCAGCTTAGGCAGGGGGGACAGTGCCACCTACGAGCAGTACTTC. Amino acids: CASSLGRGDSATYEQYF. The whole variable domain, remainder taken from reference TRBV7-9 and TRBJ2-7, is DTGVSQNPRHKITKRGQNVTFRCDPISEHNRLYWYRQTLGQGPEFLTYFQNEAQLEKSRLLSDRFSAERPKGSFSTLEIQRTEQGDSAMYLCASSLGRGDSATYEQYFGPGTRLTVT.

This clone was detected once. CDR3 sequence reads: CASSPRGNSYNEQFF. In DNA form, the CDR3 reads TGTGCCAGCAGCCCCCGGGGGAACTCCTACAATGAGCAGTTCTTC. V is TRBV7-9 and J is TRBJ2-1; possible D gene TRBD2, 6 bases. Trimming pared 5 bases from V and 0 bases from J, leaving 11 bases between. Germline V gene sequence: CDR1 SEHNR, CDR2 FQNEAQ (reference sequence). The CDR3 loop spans 15 amino acids.

V and J are TRBV6-5 and TRBJ1-1; a possible D gene is TRBD1 (5 bases). Germline CDR1 MNHEY, CDR2 SVGAGI. There are 14 residues in the CDR3. Trimming left V 2 bases short and J 6 bases short, with 13 bases between. The chain's CDR3 is CASSYHAGGAEAFF. CDR3 DNA: TGTGCCAGCAGTTACCACGCCGGGGGTGCTGAAGCTTTCTTT.

Many counts were recorded for this clone. The chain carries TRBV6-5 and TRBJ1-1, with D maybe TRBD1 (6 bases). This CDR3 is 14 amino acids long. The germline V gene encodes CDR1 MNHEY and CDR2 SVGAGI. V was clipped by 6 bases and J by 5 bases, with 16 bases between them. The CDR3 reads CASSYHREGTEAFF. CDR3 nucleotides: TGTGCCAGCAGCTACCACAGGGAGGGGACTGAAGCTTTCTTT.

The J gene is TRBJ1-2, the V gene TRBV28; no clear D. V was clipped by 1 base and J by 8 bases, with 11 bases between them. The CDR3 spans 13 residues. CDR1 is MDHEN, CDR2 SYDVKM, per germline. CDR3: CASSLSSPRGYTF. The CDR3 bases are TGTGCCAGCAGTTTATCTAGCCCGAGGGGCTACACCTTC.

The V and J genes are TRBV9 and TRBJ2-7, with 11 nucleotides matching TRBD2. The V gene end was trimmed by 0 bases and the J gene end by 4 bases; junction bases not matched to a gene: 3. This CDR3 region has 15 residues. The germline CDR1 and CDR2 sequences are SGDLS and YYNGEE. This chain's CDR3 is CASSVGASGRYEQYF. DNA of the CDR3: TGTGCCAGCAGCGTAGGTGCTAGCGGGAGGTACGAGCAGTACTTC.

The genes are TRBV7-3 and TRBJ2-2; a weak D match, TRBD2 (6 bases). CDR1 and CDR2 (germline): SGHTA, FQGTGA. The CDR3 contains 15 residues. V lost 2 bases and J 4 bases, leaving 11 bases between the germline ends. The DNA for the CDR3 is TGTGCCAGCAGCTTAGAGAGGACTACCACCGGGGAGCTGTTTTTT. Its translation is CASSLERTTTGELFF.

This clone was recorded once. The J gene is TRBJ2-3, the V gene TRBV29-1, with D tentatively TRBD1 (6 bases). The V end was cut by 8 bases, the J end by 2 bases, with 14 bases between. This CDR3 is built from 13 residues. The V gene's germline CDR1 is SQVTM and CDR2 ANQGSEA. CDR3 coding DNA: TGCAGCTGGGGGTGGGACAACACAGATACGCAGTATTTT. This sequence encodes CSWGWDNTDTQYF.

The rearrangement links TRBV6-5 to TRBJ2-7; 7 nucleotides line up with TRBD1. Germline-derived CDR1 and CDR2 are MNHEY and SVGAGI. Germline trimming cut 6 bases from V and 2 bases from J; bases unmatched to any gene: 7. This CDR3 is built from 14 residues. CDR3 in amino acids: CASRRTQGPYEQYF. In DNA, the CDR3 is TGTGCCAGCAGGAGAACACAGGGGCCCTACGAGCAGTACTTC.